This T cell receptor (beta chain) is drawn from a study of cytomegalovirus exposure and HLA in healthy donors (dated by TCRdb to about 2017). In terms of the full investigation: An earlier analysis of approximately 640 of the donors reported roughly 300 Gb of sequence data and 120 million or so unique TCR beta sequences from around 200 million T cells. Roughly five DR-DQ haplotypes were treated as single units for association and clustering because of strong linkage in the cohort. All discovery cohort repertoires had been generated on a single sequencing platform. A separate validation cohort of about 110 different subjects was used in addition to the approximately 700-subject first cohort. Among about 400 genotyped donors of the cohort, an average of approximately 240,000 unique TCR beta nucleotide sequences was sequenced per donor, of which about 18% were non-productive. About 280 gigabases of sequencing data and approximately 85 million unique TCR sequences were included in an early release covering roughly 600 HLA-typed donors. Typing coverage varied by locus: about 620-630 donors for A, B, C, DRB1 and DQB1; roughly 520 for DQA1; more than 600 for DPA1; roughly 450 for DPB1. The T cell repertoires of under 700 subjects were profiled by immunosequencing and related to cytomegalovirus serostatus. Donor age, sex, ethnicity and CMV serostatus were compiled alongside the repertoire data. In a later genetic analysis, genome-wide SNP genotypes for about 55% of the roughly 700 donors were used, and that subset was treated as a discovery cohort. In the later analysis, no new phenotypic data were used to find candidate immune exposures; instead, reliance was placed on TCR beta sequences and their occurrence across donors. The aim of the study was to test whether cataloging public T cell receptors could identify signatures of past pathogen exposure. In a later analysis, previously published TCR beta repertoires from about 670 donors were re-analyzed and high-resolution HLA genotyping was added so that TCR occurrence patterns could be studied. An earlier analysis of some 600 of the donors applied high-throughput TCR beta sequencing to assess whether each TCR beta V gene segment acted as functional or pseudogenic. To predict cytomegalovirus infection status, the study brought together high-throughput TCR immunosequencing, statistical association of individual TCRs with disease status, and machine learning. The genetic ancestry cluster associated with self-reported Caucasian donors included 80% to 90% of the approximately 400 genotyped donors. Both class I and class II loci were covered by HLA typing, at four-digit resolution. Paper-wide results and their limitations: Three of the identified cytomegalovirus-associated TCR beta chains were confirmed in vitro to be specific for cytomegalovirus antigens. Compared with the 666-donor mean, donors in an Asian-associated ancestry cluster had fewer N-insertions in productive TCRs, according to a later genetic analysis. A group of highly shared sequence variants was considered likely to be a technical artifact of the sequencing pipeline. In an earlier analysis of fewer than 700 of the donors, most TCR beta V segments appeared in productive rearrangements about 87% or about 30% of the time, broadly matching IMGT annotations. A later analysis found that TCR association rates varied across HLA loci, with DRB1 alleles showing the most associated TCRs and HLA-C alleles the fewest. CMV serostatus was the only immune exposure information available for the cohort. Most CMV-associated TCR beta chains appeared to be HLA-restricted in a later analysis, and the HLA associations seemed to be driven largely by CMV exposure. Because counts were too low, around 18 rarely observed V segments, including chromosome 9 orphons, were left out of the earlier analysis of approximately 500 of the donors. A later genetic analysis associated a missense DCLRE1C variant with V-gene and J-gene trimming of TCR beta chains, and an independent cohort replicated the association. Some IMGT-functional V segments, including TRBV6-2 and TRBV6-3, could not be told apart with the 87-base-pair reads, so those segments were excluded. In both the original and validation cohorts, the classifier was reported to diagnose cytomegalovirus status with high specificity and sensitivity. In a later analysis, HLA-associated TCR beta chains were found to be more clonally expanded and to have lower generation probabilities than equally common non-associated chains. Several of the top co-occurrence clusters appeared to be linked to parvovirus B19, influenza, CMV and Epstein-Barr virus, according to a later analysis. At a false discovery rate of 0.05, a later analysis linked about 16,000 TCR beta sequences to specific HLA alleles. Correlated functional status among segregating V segments might be attributable to linkage disequilibrium, but an unknown experimental factor could not be ruled out. The authors suggested that the approach could potentially be generalized to other disease states and immunological phenotypes. Because some donors lacked HLA typing at each locus, the association tests relied only on the typed subset. This cohort had only TCR beta chains sequenced, and the lack of alpha or paired-chain data limited which features could be detected. While some public TCRs were present in many individuals, most TCR sequences turned up only very rarely across donors. Assigning TCR associations to individual alleles was difficult when HLA alleles, especially DR and DQ, strongly co-occurred. A further reported finding was that TCR beta sequences accurately predicted the HLA-A and HLA-B alleles for most subjects in the first cohort. The study gave a list of more than 150 TCR beta chains associated with cytomegalovirus. Sequencing depth was assumed to be roughly uniform across donors in the presence/absence analyses, though that assumption may not hold.

Relative to germline, V is 3 bases shorter and J is 5 bases shorter, with 17 bases between their ends. From the cysteine up to the phenylalanine, the CDR3 has a length of 15 residues. Only CDR3 DNA remains: 45 bases, in frame from the first base. CDR1 and CDR2 are drawn from the germline V gene (reference sequence): SEHNR, FQNEAQ. The protocol used for the library was the immunoSEQ multiplex PCR assay. The multiplex PCR relied on a mix of 60 forward primers for TCR Vbeta segments and 13 reverse primers for TCR Jbeta segments. A multiplex PCR assay on genomic DNA amplified the CDR3 region of rearranged TCR beta genes. On the Illumina HiSeq System, the amplified TCR beta libraries were sequenced as 87-base-pair reads. Processing in the source paper ran as follows. In a later analysis, 80 million or so unique TCR beta chains were counted across the 666 repertoires, and roughly 11 million of these chains were shared by at least two donors. A nearest-neighbor algorithm error-corrected the raw reads and collapsed the reads into unique sequences, merging closely related sequences to remove PCR and sequencing errors. V, D and J gene segments were assigned by aligning CDR3 sequences to IMGT reference sequences. Each retained sequence needed at least a six-nucleotide match to both a V gene segment and a J gene segment. Rearrangements were classified as productive when the CDR3 lacked stop codons and remained in frame with V and J, and all other rearrangements were classified as non-productive. CDR3 was defined according to IMGT convention as the region running from the second conserved V-encoded cysteine to the conserved J-encoded phenylalanine. Sequences without an unambiguous match to a single V gene segment were excluded from the earlier analysis of about 630 of the donors. An earlier analysis of 587 of the donors called V segments functional above 56.7% productive rearrangements and segregating when the between-donor standard deviation exceeded 5%. To diagnose cytomegalovirus status from the catalog of TCR beta chain sequences, a statistical classification framework was built. In a later analysis, TCR nucleotide sequences were compared against IMGT/GENE-DB human TR gene sequences so that V and J genes could be assigned. In a later analysis, CDR3 sequences and most-parsimonious VDJ recombination scenarios were assigned using the TCRdist pipeline. In a later analysis, every TCR beta chain was defined by the combination of its CDR3 amino acid sequence and its V-gene family, and reads without a unique V-gene family were dropped. To address suspected cross-contamination and a sequencing artifact, a later analysis removed 450 to 700 highly shared, low-generation-probability nucleotide sequences. In a later analysis, a clonal expansion index was calculated for each public chain from normalized within-repertoire ranks of inferred template counts. Generation probabilities in a later analysis came from a VDJ recombination model fitted to out-of-frame rearrangements, and those results were checked against IGoR. A later analysis scored TCR-TCR, TCR-HLA and TCR-CMV co-occurrence with hypergeometric tests, applying a repertoire-size bias correction to TCR pairs. In a later analysis, false discovery rates were estimated by permuting HLA or CMV assignments 20 times. In a later analysis, co-occurring TCRs were grouped with DBSCAN, and TCRdist sequence similarity was added when clustering was performed within HLA-allele-positive subsets. Co-occurrence clustering excluded repertoires with fewer than 30,000 or more than 120,000 public chains, plus five with anomalous nucleotide sharing. TCRdb took this table from immuneACCESS and kept in-frame rearrangements with V and J called. Such tables lack part of the clones; where checked against another copy, unresolved V genes explain under half of the gap, and the rest is unexplained. V, J and clone size are taken as reported in that table, and D and trimming were inferred from the DNA itself. The sample data list roughly 110,000 clones, and 60% to 80% of these were observed just once. The biggest ten clones account for roughly 2.5% of the sample.

The cohort comprised hundreds of healthy bone marrow donors. At the time of sampling, all cohort members were nominally healthy, though unrecorded immune exposures were likely present. The donor was CMV seronegative and was included in the group of about 350 seronegative cohort members. Every donor gave a peripheral blood sample, and the peripheral blood mononuclear cells from that sample were used for TCR beta sequencing. Genomic DNA was extracted from the blood cell samples with the Qiagen DNeasy Blood Extraction Kit. On this clone itself: What antigen it recognizes has not been identified. No clone much larger than this one lies a single base away; base qualities are absent.

The clonotype was recovered from a man in his forties or fifties in good health and CMV-seronegative. Recombination joined TRBV7-9 with TRBJ2-7, with no confidently assigned D gene. Specimen: PBMCs. CDR3 protein: CASSFTILFSNEQYF. DNA sequence: TGTGCCAGCAGCTTCACCATCCTCTTCAGTAACGAGCAGTACTTC.